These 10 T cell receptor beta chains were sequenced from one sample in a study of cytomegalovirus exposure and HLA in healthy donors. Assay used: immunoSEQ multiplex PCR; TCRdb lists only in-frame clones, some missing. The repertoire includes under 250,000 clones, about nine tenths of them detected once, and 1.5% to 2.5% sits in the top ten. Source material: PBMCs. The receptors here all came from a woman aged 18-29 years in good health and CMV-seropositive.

The CDR3 sequence: CASILGGGAGNEQFF. The CDR3 DNA reads as TGTGCCAGTATCCTAGGGGGGGGCGCGGGGAATGAGCAGTTCTTC. This sequence joins TRBV19 and TRBJ2-1, with a tentative D call TRBD2 (7 bases). The CDR3 has 15 amino acids. Between the trimmed V and J ends, which lost 7 bases and 7 bases, there was a span of 20 bases. CDR1 LNHDA and CDR2 SQIVND come from the germline V gene (reference sequence).

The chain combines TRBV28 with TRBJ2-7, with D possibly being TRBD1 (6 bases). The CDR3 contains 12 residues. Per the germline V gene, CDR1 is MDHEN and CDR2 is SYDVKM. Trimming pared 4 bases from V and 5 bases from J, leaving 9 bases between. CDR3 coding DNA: TGTGCCAGCAGTTGGGGACACAACGAGCAGTACTTC. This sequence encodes CASSWGHNEQYF. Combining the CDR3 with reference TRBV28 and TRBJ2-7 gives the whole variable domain DVKVTQSSRYLVKRTGEKVFLECVQDMDHENMFWYRQDPGLGLRLIYFSYDVKMKEKGDIPEGYSVSREKKERFSLILESASTNQTSMYLCASSWGHNEQYFGPGTRLTVT.

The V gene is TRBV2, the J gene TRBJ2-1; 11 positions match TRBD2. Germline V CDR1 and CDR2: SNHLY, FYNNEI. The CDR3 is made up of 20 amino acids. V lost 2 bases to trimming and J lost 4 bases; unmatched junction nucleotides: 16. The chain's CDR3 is CASSESFPFTTSGNYNEQFF. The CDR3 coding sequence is TGTGCCAGCAGTGAATCATTCCCGTTCACGACTAGCGGGAATTACAATGAGCAGTTCTTC.

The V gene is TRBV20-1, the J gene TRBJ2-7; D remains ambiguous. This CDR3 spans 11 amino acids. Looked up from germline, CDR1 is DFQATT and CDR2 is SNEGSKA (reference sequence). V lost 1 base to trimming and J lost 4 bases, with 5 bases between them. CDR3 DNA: TGCAGTGCTAGAGCCCCTTACGAGCAGTACTTC. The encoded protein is CSARAPYEQYF.

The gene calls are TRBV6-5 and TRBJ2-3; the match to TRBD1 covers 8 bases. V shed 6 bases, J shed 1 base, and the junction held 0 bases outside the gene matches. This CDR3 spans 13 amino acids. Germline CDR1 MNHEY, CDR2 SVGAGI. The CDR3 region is CASRGQGTDTQYF. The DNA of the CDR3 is TGTGCCAGCAGGGGACAGGGCACAGATACGCAGTATTTT.

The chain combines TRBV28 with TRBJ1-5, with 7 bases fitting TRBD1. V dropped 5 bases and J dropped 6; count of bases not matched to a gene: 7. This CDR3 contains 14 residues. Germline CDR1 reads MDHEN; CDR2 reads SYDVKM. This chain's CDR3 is CASSTGQRSQPQHF. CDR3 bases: TGTGCCAGCAGTACGGGACAGCGAAGTCAGCCCCAGCATTTT.

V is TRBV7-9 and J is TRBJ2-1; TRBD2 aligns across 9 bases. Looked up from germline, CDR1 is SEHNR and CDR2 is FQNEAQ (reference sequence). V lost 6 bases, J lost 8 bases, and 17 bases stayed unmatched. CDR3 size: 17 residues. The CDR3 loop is CASSPTWGTSNLDEQFF. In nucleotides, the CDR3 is TGTGCCAGCAGTCCAACCTGGGGGACTAGCAACCTCGATGAGCAGTTCTTC.

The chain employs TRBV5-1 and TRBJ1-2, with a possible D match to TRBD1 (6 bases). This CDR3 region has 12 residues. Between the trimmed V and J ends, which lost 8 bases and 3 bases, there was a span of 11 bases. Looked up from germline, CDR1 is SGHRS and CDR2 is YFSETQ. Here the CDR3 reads CASQGTDYGYTF. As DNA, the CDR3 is TGCGCCAGTCAGGGGACGGACTATGGCTACACCTTC.

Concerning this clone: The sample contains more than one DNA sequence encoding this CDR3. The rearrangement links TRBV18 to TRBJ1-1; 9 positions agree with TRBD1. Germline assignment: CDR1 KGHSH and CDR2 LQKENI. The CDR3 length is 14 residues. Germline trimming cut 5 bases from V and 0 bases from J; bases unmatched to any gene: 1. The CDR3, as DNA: TGTGCCAGCTCAGGGACAGGGTTGAACACTGAAGCTTTCTTT. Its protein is CASSGTGLNTEAFF.

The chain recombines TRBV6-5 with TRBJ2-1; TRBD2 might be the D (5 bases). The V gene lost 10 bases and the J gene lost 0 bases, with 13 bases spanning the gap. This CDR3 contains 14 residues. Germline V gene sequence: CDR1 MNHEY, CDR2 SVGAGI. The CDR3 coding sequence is TGTGCCACACGCCAGGACTTCTCCTACAATGAGCAGTTCTTC. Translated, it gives CATRQDFSYNEQFF.